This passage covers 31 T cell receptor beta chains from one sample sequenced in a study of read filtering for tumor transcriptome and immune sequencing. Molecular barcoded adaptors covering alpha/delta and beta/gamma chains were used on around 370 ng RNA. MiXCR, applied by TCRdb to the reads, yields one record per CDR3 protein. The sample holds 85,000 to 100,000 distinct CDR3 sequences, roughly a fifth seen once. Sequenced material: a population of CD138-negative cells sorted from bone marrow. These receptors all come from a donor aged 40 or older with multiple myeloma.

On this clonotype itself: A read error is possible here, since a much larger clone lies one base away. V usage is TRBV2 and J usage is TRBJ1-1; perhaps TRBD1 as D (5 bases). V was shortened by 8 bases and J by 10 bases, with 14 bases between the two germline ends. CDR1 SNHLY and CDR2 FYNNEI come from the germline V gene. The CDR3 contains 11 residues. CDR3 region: CASLRAYVAFF. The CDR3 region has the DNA TGTGCCAGCCTCAGGGCGTATGTAGCTTTCTTT.

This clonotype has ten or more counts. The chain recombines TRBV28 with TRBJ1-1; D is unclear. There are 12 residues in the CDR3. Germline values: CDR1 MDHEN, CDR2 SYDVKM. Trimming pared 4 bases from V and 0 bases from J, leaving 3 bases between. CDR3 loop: CASSWLNTEAFF. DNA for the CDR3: TGTGCCAGCAGTTGGCTGAACACTGAAGCTTTCTTT.

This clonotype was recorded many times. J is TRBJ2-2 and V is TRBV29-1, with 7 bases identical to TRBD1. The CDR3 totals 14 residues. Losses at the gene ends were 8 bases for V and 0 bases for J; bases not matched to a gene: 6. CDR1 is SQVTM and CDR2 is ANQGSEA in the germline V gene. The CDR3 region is CSIWDSSNTGELFF. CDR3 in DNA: TGCAGCATCTGGGACAGCTCGAACACCGGGGAGCTGTTTTTT.

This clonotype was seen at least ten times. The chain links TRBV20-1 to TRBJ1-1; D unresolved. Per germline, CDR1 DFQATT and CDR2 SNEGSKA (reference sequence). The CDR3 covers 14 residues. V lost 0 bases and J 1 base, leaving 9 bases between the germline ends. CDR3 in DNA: TGCAGTGCTAGAGATCGAATCGGGAACACTGAAGCTTTCTTT. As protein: CSARDRIGNTEAFF.

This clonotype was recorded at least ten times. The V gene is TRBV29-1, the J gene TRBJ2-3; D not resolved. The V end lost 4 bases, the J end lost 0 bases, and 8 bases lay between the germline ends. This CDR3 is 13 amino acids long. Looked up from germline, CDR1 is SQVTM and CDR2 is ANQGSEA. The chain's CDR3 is CSVGHSSTDTQYF. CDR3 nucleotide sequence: TGCAGCGTTGGACACTCTAGCACAGATACGCAGTATTTT.

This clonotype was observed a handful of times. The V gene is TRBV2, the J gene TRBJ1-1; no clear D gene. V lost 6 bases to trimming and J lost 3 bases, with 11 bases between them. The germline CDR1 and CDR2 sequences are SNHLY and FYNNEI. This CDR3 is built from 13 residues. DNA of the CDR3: TGTGCCAGCAGCCCCCCGCGCGACACTGAAGCTTTCTTT. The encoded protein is CASSPPRDTEAFF. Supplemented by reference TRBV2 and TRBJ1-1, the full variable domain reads EPEVTQTPSHQVTQMGQEVILRCVPISNHLYFYWYRQILGQKVEFLVSFYNNEISEKSEIFDDQFSVERPDGSNFTLKIRSTKLEDSAMYFCASSPPRDTEAFFGQGTRLTVV.

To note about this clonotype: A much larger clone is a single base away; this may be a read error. CDR3 bases: TGTGCCAGCAGACACATGGGGCTCAACACTGAAGCTTTCTTT. Protein sequence: CASRHMGLNTEAFF. V usage is TRBV2 and J usage is TRBJ1-1; TRBD1 might be the D (5 bases). The germline V gene encodes CDR1 SNHLY and CDR2 FYNNEI. The germline V and J ends were trimmed by 6 bases and 2 bases, with 13 bases remaining between them. This CDR3 contains 14 residues.

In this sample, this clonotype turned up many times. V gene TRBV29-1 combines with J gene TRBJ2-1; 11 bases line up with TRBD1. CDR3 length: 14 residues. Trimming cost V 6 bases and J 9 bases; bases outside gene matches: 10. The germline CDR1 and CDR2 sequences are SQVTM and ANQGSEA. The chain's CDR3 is CSVRDRGLLSEQFF. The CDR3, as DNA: TGCAGCGTGCGGGACAGGGGGTTATTAAGTGAGCAGTTCTTC.

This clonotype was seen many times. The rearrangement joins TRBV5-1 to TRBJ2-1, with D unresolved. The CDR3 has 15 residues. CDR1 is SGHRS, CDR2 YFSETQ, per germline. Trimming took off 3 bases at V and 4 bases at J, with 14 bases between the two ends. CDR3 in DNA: TGCGCCAGCAGCTCTGAACACACAACTTACAATGAGCAGTTCTTC. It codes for CASSSEHTTYNEQFF.

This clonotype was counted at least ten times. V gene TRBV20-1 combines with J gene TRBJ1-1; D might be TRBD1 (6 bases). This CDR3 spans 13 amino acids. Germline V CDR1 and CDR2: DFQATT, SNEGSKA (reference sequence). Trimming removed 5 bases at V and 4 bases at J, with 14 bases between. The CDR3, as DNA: TGCAGTGCTGAGGGGGGGCAAGGCACTGAAGCTTTCTTT. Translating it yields CSAEGGQGTEAFF.

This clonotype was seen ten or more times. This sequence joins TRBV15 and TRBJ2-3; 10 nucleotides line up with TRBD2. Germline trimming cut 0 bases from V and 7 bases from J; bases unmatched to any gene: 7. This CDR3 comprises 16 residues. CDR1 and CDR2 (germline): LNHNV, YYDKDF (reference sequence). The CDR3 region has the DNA TGTGCCACCAGCAGAGATCGGACTAGCGGAGGCTATACGCAGTATTTT. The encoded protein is CATSRDRTSGGYTQYF.

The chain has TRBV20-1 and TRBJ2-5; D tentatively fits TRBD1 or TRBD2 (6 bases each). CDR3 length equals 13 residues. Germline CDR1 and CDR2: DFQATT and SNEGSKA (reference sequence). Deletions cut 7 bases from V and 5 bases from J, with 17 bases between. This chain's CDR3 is CSVRRGVIETQYF. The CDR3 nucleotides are TGCAGTGTCAGGAGGGGGGTTATCGAGACCCAGTACTTC.

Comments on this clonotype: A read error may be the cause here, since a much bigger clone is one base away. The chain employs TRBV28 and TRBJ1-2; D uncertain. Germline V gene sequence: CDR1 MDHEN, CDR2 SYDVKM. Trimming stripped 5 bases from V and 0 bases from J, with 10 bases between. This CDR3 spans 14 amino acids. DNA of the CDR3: TGTGCCAGCAGTCTCGGGCTGACTAACTATGGCTACACCTTC. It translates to CASSLGLTNYGYTF.

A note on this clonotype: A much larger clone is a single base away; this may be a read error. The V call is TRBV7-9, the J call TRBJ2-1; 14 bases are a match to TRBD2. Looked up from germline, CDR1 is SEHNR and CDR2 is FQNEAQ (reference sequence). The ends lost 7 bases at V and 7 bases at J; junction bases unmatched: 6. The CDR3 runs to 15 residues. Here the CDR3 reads CASIQTSGGANEQFF. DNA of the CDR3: TGTGCCAGCATCCAGACTAGCGGGGGGGCAAATGAGCAGTTCTTC.

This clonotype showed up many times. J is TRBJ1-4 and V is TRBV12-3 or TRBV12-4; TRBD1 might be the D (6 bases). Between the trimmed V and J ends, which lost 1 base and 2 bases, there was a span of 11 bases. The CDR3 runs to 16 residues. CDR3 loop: CASSLGTASTNEKLFF. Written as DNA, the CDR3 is TGTGCCAGCAGTTTAGGGACAGCCTCGACTAATGAAAAACTGTTTTTT.

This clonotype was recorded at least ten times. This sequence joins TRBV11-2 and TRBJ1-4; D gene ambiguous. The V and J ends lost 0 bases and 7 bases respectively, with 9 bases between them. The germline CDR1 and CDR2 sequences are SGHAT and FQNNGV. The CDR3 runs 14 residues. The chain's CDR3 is CASSLDPDGEKLFF. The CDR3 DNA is TGTGCCAGCAGCTTAGACCCCGACGGTGAAAAACTGTTTTTT. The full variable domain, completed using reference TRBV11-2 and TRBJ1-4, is EAGVAQSPRYKIIEKRQSVAFWCNPISGHATLYWYQQILGQGPKLLIQFQNNGVVDDSQLPKDRFSAERLKGVDSTLKIQPAKLEDSAVYLCASSLDPDGEKLFFGSGTQLSVL.

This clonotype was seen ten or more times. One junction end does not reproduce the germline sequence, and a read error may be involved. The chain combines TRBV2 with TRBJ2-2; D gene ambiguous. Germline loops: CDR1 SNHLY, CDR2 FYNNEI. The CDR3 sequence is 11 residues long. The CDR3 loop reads CATSYTGELFF. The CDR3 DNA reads TGTGCCACCAGTTATACCGGGGAGCTGTTTTTT. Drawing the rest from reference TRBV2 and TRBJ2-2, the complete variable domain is EPEVTQTPSHQVTQMGQEVILRCVPISNHLYFYWYRQILGQKVEFLVSFYNNEISEKSEIFDDQFSVERPDGSNFTLKIRSTKLEDSAMYFCATSYTGELFFGEGSRLTVL.

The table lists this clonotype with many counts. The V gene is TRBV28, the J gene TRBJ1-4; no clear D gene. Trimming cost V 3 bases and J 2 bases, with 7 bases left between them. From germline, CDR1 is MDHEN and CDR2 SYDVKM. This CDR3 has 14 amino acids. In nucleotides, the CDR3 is TGTGCCAGCAGTTTTAGATTGACTAATGAAAAACTGTTTTTT. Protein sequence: CASSFRLTNEKLFF.

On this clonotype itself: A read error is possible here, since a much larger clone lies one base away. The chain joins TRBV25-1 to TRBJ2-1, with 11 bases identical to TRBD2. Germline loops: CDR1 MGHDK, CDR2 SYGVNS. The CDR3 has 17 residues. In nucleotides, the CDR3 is TGTGCCGGCAGTGGGTTAGCGGGGGGGGCCTCCTACAATGAGCAGTTCTTC. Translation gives CAGSGLAGGASYNEQFF. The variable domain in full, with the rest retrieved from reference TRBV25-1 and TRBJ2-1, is EADIYQTPRYLVIGTGKKITLECSQTMGHDKMYWYQQDPGMELHLIHYSYGVNSTEKGDLSSESTVSRIRTEHFPLTLESARPSHTSQYLCAGSGLAGGASYNEQFFGPGTRLTVL.

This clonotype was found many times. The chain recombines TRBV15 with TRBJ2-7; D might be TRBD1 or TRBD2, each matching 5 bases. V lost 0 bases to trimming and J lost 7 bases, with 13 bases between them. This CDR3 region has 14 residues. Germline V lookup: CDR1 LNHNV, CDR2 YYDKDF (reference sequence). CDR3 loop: CATSRDWGPGEQYF. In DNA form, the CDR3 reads TGTGCCACCAGCAGAGATTGGGGACCTGGGGAGCAGTACTTC. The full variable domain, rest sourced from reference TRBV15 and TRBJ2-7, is DAMVIQNPRYQVTQFGKPVTLSCSQTLNHNVMYWYQQKSSQAPKLLFHYYDKDFNNEADTPDNFQSRRPNTSFCFLDIRSPGLGDTAMYLCATSRDWGPGEQYFGPGTRLTVT.

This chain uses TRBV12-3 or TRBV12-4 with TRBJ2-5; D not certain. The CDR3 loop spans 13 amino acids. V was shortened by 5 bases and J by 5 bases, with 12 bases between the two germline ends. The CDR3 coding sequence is TGTGCCAGCAGTAGCCGGGCTCTTGAGACCCAGTACTTC. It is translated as CASSSRALETQYF.

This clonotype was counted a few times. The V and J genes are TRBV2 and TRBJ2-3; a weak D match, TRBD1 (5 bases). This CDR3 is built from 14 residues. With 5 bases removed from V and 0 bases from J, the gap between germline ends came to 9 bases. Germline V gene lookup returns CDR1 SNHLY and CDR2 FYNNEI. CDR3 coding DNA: TGTGCCAGCAGTTATCAGGGTAGCACAGATACGCAGTATTTT. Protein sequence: CASSYQGSTDTQYF. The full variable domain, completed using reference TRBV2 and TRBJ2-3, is EPEVTQTPSHQVTQMGQEVILRCVPISNHLYFYWYRQILGQKVEFLVSFYNNEISEKSEIFDDQFSVERPDGSNFTLKIRSTKLEDSAMYFCASSYQGSTDTQYFGPGTRLTVL.

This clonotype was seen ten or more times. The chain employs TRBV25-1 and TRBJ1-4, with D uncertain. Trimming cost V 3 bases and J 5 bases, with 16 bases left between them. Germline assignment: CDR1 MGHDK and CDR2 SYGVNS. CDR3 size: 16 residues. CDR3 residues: CASSDRNNLENEKLFF. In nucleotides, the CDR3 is TGTGCCAGCAGTGACCGTAATAACTTGGAAAATGAAAAACTGTTTTTT.

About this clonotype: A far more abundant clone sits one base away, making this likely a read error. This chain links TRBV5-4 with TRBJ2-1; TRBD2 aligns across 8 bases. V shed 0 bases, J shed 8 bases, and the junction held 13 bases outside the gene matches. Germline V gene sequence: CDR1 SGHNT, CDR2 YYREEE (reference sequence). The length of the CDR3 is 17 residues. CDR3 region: CASSLGRLGGGLDEQFF. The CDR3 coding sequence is TGTGCCAGCAGCTTGGGGCGGTTGGGCGGGGGACTAGATGAGCAGTTCTTC.

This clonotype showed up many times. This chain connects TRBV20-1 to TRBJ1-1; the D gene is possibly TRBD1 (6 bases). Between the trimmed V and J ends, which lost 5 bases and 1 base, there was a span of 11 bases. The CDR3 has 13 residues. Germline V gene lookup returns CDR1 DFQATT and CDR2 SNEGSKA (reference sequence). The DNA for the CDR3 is TGCAGTGCTTCCCGGGACACGAACACTGAAGCTTTCTTT. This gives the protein CSASRDTNTEAFF.

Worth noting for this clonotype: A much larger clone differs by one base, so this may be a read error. CDR3 region: CASSPSAANTQYF. Here the CDR3 DNA reads TGTGCCAGCTCACCGAGTGCCGCTAATACGCAGTATTTT. This chain links TRBV18 with TRBJ2-3; D is unclear. Trimming left V 3 bases short and J 7 bases short, with 11 bases between. Per germline, CDR1 KGHSH and CDR2 LQKENI. The CDR3 has 13 residues.

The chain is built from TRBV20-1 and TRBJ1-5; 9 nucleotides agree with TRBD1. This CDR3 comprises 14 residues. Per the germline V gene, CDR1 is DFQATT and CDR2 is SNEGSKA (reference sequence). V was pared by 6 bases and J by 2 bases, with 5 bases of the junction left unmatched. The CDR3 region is CSAKQGAGNQPQHF. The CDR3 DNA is TGCAGTGCAAAACAGGGGGCTGGCAATCAGCCCCAGCATTTT.

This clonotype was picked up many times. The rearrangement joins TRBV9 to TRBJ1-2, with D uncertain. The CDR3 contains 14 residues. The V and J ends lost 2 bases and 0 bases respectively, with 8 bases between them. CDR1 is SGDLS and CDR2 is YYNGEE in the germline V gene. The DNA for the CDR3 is TGTGCCAGCAGCGTCGGAGGCGCTAACTATGGCTACACCTTC. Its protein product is CASSVGGANYGYTF. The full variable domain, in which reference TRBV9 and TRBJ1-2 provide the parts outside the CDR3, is DSGVTQTPKHLITATGQRVTLRCSPRSGDLSVYWYQQSLDQGLQFLIQYYNGEERAKGNILERFSAQQFPDLHSELNLSSLELGDSALYFCASSVGGANYGYTFGSGTRLTVV.

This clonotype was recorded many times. Here the CDR3 reads CASSKETTRGGNTEAFF. CDR3 sequence (DNA): TGTGCCAGCAGCAAAGAGACTACTAGAGGGGGGAACACTGAAGCTTTCTTT. The chain recombines TRBV21-1 with TRBJ1-1; the table's D gene call, TRBD1, was not cross checked with the DNA. TRBV21-1 has pseudogene status. The length of the CDR3 is 17 residues.

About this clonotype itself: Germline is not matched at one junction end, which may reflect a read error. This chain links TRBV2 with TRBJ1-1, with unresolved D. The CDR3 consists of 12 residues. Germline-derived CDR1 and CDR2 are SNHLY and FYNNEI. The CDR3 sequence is CASRLTELEAFF. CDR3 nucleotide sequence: TGTGCCAGCAGACTGACGGAACTAGAAGCTTTCTTC.

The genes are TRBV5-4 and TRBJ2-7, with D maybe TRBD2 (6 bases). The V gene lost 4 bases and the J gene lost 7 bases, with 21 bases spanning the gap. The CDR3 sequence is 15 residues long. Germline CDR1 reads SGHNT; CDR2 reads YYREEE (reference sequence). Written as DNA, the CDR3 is TGTGCCAGCAGCCCCACCCCGGGTCCGGCGGGAGAGCAGTACTTC. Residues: CASSPTPGPAGEQYF. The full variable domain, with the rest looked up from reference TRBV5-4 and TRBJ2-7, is ETGVTQSPTHLIKTRGQQVTLRCSSQSGHNTVSWYQQALGQGPQFIFQYYREEENGRGNFPPRFSGLQFPNYSSELNVNALELDDSALYLCASSPTPGPAGEQYFGPGTRLTVT.